This T cell receptor beta chain was sequenced for a study of prognosis after radiotherapy for stage I lung cancer. The wider study: Each patient with non-small cell lung cancer was deemed medically inoperable. Study results and limitations: Unique TCR clone counts fell after stereotactic body radiation therapy, median around 9,500 versus 6,500. Lower Shannon entropy values were found after stereotactic body radiation therapy in patients who developed distant metastases.

Two-round multiplex PCR amplified TCR beta CDR3 from genomic DNA. With primers specific to each TRBV and TRBJ gene, the first-round PCR was performed. MiXCR, run by TCRdb on the multiplex PCR reads, gives a single entry per CDR3 protein. The sample lists about 15,000 distinct CDR3 sequences; 15% to 20% were seen once. This clonotype was counted a few times. Its antigen remains unidentified. This CDR3 has 15 amino acids. The V gene end was trimmed by 1 base and the J gene end by 4 bases; junction bases not matched to a gene: 9. Germline-derived CDR1 and CDR2 are GTSNPN and SVGIG (reference sequence). The sequencing used PBMCs, collected before or after stereotactic body radiation therapy (not recorded which). The receptor comes from a donor older than 45 with non-small cell lung cancer. V and J are TRBV30 and TRBJ1-1; 7 bases fit TRBD1. CDR3 bases: TGTGCCTGGAGTGCCAACGACAGGGAATCCACTGAAGCTTTCTTT. Translation gives CAWSANDRESTEAFF.